This TCR beta chain was sequenced during a study of graft-versus-host responses after intestinal transplantation. A remark on this clone: The antigen is undetermined.

Lymphocytes from graft epithelium and lamina propria were isolated. The V gene's germline CDR1 is LNHNV and CDR2 YYDKDF (reference sequence). V shed 1 base and J shed 8 bases, with 11 bases lying between them. CDR3 size: 14 residues. Notes on the study in general: GvH clones were found in recipient marrow; some appeared first in ileum or blood.

Produced via immunoSEQ multiplex PCR; TCRdb's table is partial and in-frame only. The table records fewer than 25,000 clones, around 76% of them present only once. The sequencing used ileum tissue, collected 12 days after intestinal transplant. The V and J genes are TRBV15 and TRBJ1-4, with D unresolved. This clonotype was obtained from a human patient who received an intestinal transplant, so some T cells may come from the graft donor. This chain's CDR3 is CATSRGQAQEKLFF. CDR3 DNA: TGTGCCACCAGCAGAGGACAAGCCCAGGAAAAACTGTTTTTT.